The clone carrying this T cell receptor (beta chain) was detected only a few times. The data are from a study of response to subunit inactivated influenza vaccine. One entry per CDR3 protein results from TCRdb running MiXCR on the RT-PCR reads. The repertoire holds just under 550,000 distinct CDR3 sequences, around a quarter seen once, with 2.5% to 3.5% in the top ten. This same sample was also part of a study on T cells expressing NK-cell markers. Per that study: Synthesis of TCR beta cDNA relied on 5'RACE template switching carrying UMIs.

The starting material was CD4+ T cells sorted from PBMCs, obtained approximately 12 days after vaccination. This receptor was taken from a man over 45 who received an inactivated influenza vaccine.

CDR3 bases: TGCAGTGCTAGAGGCCCCTACAGCTCCTACGAGCAGTACTTC. Amino acids: CSARGPYSSYEQYF. The chain combines TRBV20-1 with TRBJ2-7; no firm D call. V was shortened by 1 base and J by 0 bases, with 10 bases between the two germline ends. The CDR3 contains 14 residues. Germline V gives CDR1 DFQATT, CDR2 SNEGSKA (reference sequence).